This is a list of T cell receptor beta chains from one sample in a study of shared clonotypes between healthy human individuals. The repertoire was sequenced with immunoSEQ multiplex PCR; TCRdb's copy has only in-frame clones and lacks some. The repertoire includes some 800,000 clones, 80% to 95% of them detected once, and about 24% sits in the top ten. Sequenced material: naive CD8+ T cells sorted from blood. These receptors originate from a man aged 25-45 years in good health. The CDR3 runs from the conserved cysteine through the conserved F or W. D genes are given only for firm matches. A row's size may be missing; if present it is once, few, many or a size class.

V,length,size,J,D,CDR3,DNA
TRBV7-2,13,-,TRBJ2-1,-,CASSLAGRREQFF,TGTGCCAGCAGCTTAGCGGGCCGGCGTGAGCAGTTCTTC
TRBV6-5,14,-,TRBJ2-1,TRBD1,CASSYYRGKYEQFF,TGTGCCAGCAGTTACTACAGGGGGAAGTATGAGCAGTTCTTC
TRBV6-6,14,-,TRBJ1-5,TRBD1,CASREQGLNQPQHF,TGTGCCAGCAGGGAACAGGGGTTAAATCAGCCCCAGCATTTT
TRBV19,14,-,TRBJ1-2,TRBD1,CASSIEDRGYGYTF,TGTGCCAGTAGTATTGAGGACAGGGGCTATGGCTACACCTTC
TRBV11-2,13,-,TRBJ2-1,-,CASSLTSFNEQFF,TGTGCCAGCAGCCTGACTAGTTTTAATGAGCAGTTCTTC
TRBV27,15,-,TRBJ2-7,TRBD2,CASSSPAGGNYEQYF,TGTGCCAGCAGTTCCCCAGCGGGGGGAAACTACGAGCAGTACTTC
TRBV7-9,15,-,TRBJ2-7,TRBD1,CASSGTGERSYEQYF,TGTGCCAGCAGCGGAACAGGGGAACGATCCTACGAGCAGTACTTC
TRBV9,16,-,TRBJ1-4,-,CASSVGGADWDEKLFF,TGTGCCAGCAGCGTAGGGGGGGCAGATTGGGATGAAAAACTGTTTTTT
TRBV7-3,16,once,TRBJ2-2,TRBD2,CASRRTSGKDTGELFF,TGTGCCAGCAGAAGGACTAGCGGGAAAGACACCGGGGAGCTGTTTTTT
TRBV7-9,13,-,TRBJ2-4,-,CASSLVGVNIQYF,TGTGCCAGCAGCTTAGTAGGGGTAAACATTCAGTACTTC
TRBV9,18,-,TRBJ2-7,-,CASSGSPLRAEFMDEQYF,TGTGCCAGCAGCGGAAGCCCTTTAAGGGCGGAATTTATGGACGAGCAGTACTTC
TRBV5-5,15,once,TRBJ2-1,-,CASSFTATNLNEQFF,TGTGCCAGCAGTTTTACAGCAACGAACTTAAATGAGCAGTTCTTC
TRBV10-3,14,-,TRBJ1-1,-,CAISGEEGDTEAFF,TGTGCCATCAGTGGGGAGGAGGGGGACACTGAAGCTTTCTTT
TRBV7-9,13,-,TRBJ2-7,-,CASSFDRIYEQYF,TGTGCCAGCAGCTTCGATAGAATATACGAGCAGTACTTC
TRBV5-1,14,-,TRBJ2-1,-,CASSPIQGPNEQFF,TGCGCCAGCAGCCCGATACAGGGTCCCAATGAGCAGTTCTTC
TRBV7-9,16,-,TRBJ2-7,TRBD1,CASSSSLVTGSHEQYF,TGTGCCAGCAGCTCGAGCCTAGTGACAGGGTCCCACGAGCAGTACTTC
TRBV6-5,15,-,TRBJ2-3,-,CASSKTSFPADTQYF,TGTGCCAGCAGTAAAACTAGCTTCCCGGCAGATACGCAGTATTTT
TRBV28,16,-,TRBJ2-1,-,CASSPRGSGTDNEQFF,TGTGCCAGCAGTCCACGAGGTTCCGGTACGGACAATGAGCAGTTCTTC
TRBV7-8,18,-,TRBJ2-3,TRBD2,CASSFEGASGRPTDTQYF,TGTGCCAGCAGCTTTGAGGGGGCTAGCGGGAGACCCACAGATACGCAGTATTTT
TRBV25-1,15,-,TRBJ1-2,TRBD1,CASSNEGDRVDGYTF,TGTGCCAGCAGTAACGAAGGGGACAGGGTCGATGGCTACACCTTC
TRBV7-3,14,-,TRBJ2-3,-,CASSPRSSTDTQYF,TGTGCCAGCAGCCCCCGGTCAAGCACAGATACGCAGTATTTT
TRBV7-2,17,-,TRBJ1-3,TRBD1,CASSLVSAGGSGNTIYF,TGTGCCAGCAGCTTAGTTTCGGCAGGGGGCTCTGGAAACACCATATATTTT
TRBV2,16,-,TRBJ2-1,-,CASSNSGSSSYNEQFF,TGTGCCAGCAGCAACAGCGGGTCAAGCTCCTACAATGAGCAGTTCTTC
TRBV9,13,few,TRBJ1-2,TRBD1,CASSGVGQNGYTF,TGTGCCAGCAGCGGAGTGGGACAGAATGGCTACACCTTC
TRBV4-3,18,-,TRBJ2-1,TRBD2,CASSQDGTSGTSYNEQFF,TGCGCCAGCAGCCAAGACGGGACTAGCGGGACCTCCTACAATGAGCAGTTCTTC
TRBV5-4,13,-,TRBJ2-7,-,CASSLVGFNEQYF,TGTGCCAGCAGCTTGGTAGGGTTCAACGAGCAGTACTTC
TRBV19,16,-,TRBJ2-3,TRBD1,CASSMLQGAPTDTQYF,TGTGCCAGTAGTATGTTACAGGGGGCCCCTACAGATACGCAGTATTTT
TRBV14,15,-,TRBJ2-7,TRBD1,CASSQGSQGSYEQYF,TGTGCCAGCAGCCAAGGTTCACAGGGGTCCTACGAGCAGTACTTC
TRBV7-9,15,-,TRBJ2-7,-,CASSLEGDSSYEQYF,TGTGCCAGCAGCTTAGAAGGGGATAGCTCCTACGAGCAGTACTTC
TRBV10-2,16,-,TRBJ2-7,TRBD1,CASSESQTGWPYEQYF,TGCGCCAGCAGTGAGTCTCAGACAGGGTGGCCTTACGAGCAGTACTTC
TRBV6-4,17,-,TRBJ2-1,TRBD2,CASSPGLAGDPIDEQFF,TGTGCCAGCAGTCCGGGACTAGCGGGAGATCCCATCGATGAGCAGTTCTTC
TRBV29-1,15,-,TRBJ2-7,TRBD2,CSVEESLAGSYEQYF,TGCAGCGTTGAAGAAAGCCTAGCGGGCTCCTACGAGCAGTACTTC
TRBV29-1,15,-,TRBJ2-6,TRBD2,CSVEGLAGGLNVLTF,TGCAGCGTTGAGGGACTAGCGGGCGGCCTCAACGTCCTGACTTTC
TRBV10-3,15,-,TRBJ2-7,TRBD1,CAIGRSRDRNYEQYF,TGTGCCATCGGGAGATCTCGGGACAGAAACTACGAGCAGTACTTC
TRBV4-1,15,-,TRBJ2-7,-,CASSQAPPGTYEQYF,TGCGCCAGCAGCCAAGCCCCGCCGGGAACCTACGAGCAGTACTTC